The T cell receptor (beta chain) under discussion was sequenced for a study of blood T cells in healthy people across ages (dated by TCRdb to 2015 to 2017). Regarding the research as a whole: In model experiments, template switching captured about one uniquely barcoded TCR beta cDNA molecule for every two T cells. Two additional independent replicas of 1 million unique cDNA reads from the same blood draw were analyzed for two donors (one aged 18 to 29 and one aged 80 or older). To avoid experimental bias, donors of different ages were spread randomly across the sequencing lanes. The donors were divided into four age groups: young (average approximately 15 years), middle-aged (approximately 39), aged (approximately 64) and long-lived (82). To track age-related changes in TCR beta repertoire diversity, the study relied on deep sequencing normalized with unique cDNA molecular identifiers.

The full study reports these points: Observed TCR beta diversity correlated strongly with the percentage of naive T cells measured by flow cytometry. As age increased, observed TCR beta diversity per million T cells dropped in a roughly linear way, and a significant reduction was already evident by age about 36. The long-lived group showed more naive CD4+ T cells, fewer expanded clones and increased TCR diversity than the aged group, suggesting age selection. Because the CMV infection status of the donors was unknown, age-related changes in expanded clonotypes may potentially have been confounded. Estimates of total diversity based on one million sequenced T cells were regarded as lower bounds and as underestimates. Conclusive comparison of naive and antigen-experienced compartments was prevented by the profiling of bulk unsorted PBMCs.

The library was prepared using 5' RACE. The data were produced on an Illumina HiSeq 2500. The second PCR ran for about 6 to 11 cycles and used a J-beta primer mix along with a sample-barcoded 5' primer. A template-switch 5' adaptor carrying 12 random nucleotides introduced a unique molecular identifier onto each TCR beta cDNA molecule. At least 2.5 million CDR3-containing paired-end reads were obtained from each sample. First-strand cDNA was synthesized from all RNA with the Mint cDNA synthesis kit, primed by a TRBC-specific oligonucleotide. Following uracil-DNA glycosylase treatment, a first 18-cycle PCR with universal primers M1SS and BC2_uni_R was performed on all cDNA. For the original study's pipeline: For normalization, 1 million high-quality reads, each with a distinct molecular identifier, were randomly selected from each sample. Reads sharing molecular identifiers were discarded rather than binned into consensus sequences. CDR3 identification, clonotype clustering and error correction used MiTCR with a Q25 quality threshold and the strictest error-elimination algorithm. A nonparametric unseen species model with Euler transformation was used to estimate lower-bound total TCR beta diversity. TCRdb's own reprocessing of the public reads used fastp at Q25 and MiXCR and kept productive beta chains. Entries that share a CDR3 protein sequence are merged under the most common genes and DNA. V and J calls and clone size were set by TCRdb, not the authors. The sample table records around 900,000 distinct CDR3 sequences; about 30% of these occur just once. Of the sample, approximately 15% is held by the ten largest clones.

This clonotype was counted ten times or more. It has no known antigen specificity. There are no base qualities to consult, and no much larger clone falls within one base. Donors were 35 to 40 systemically healthy Caucasian individuals from Russia aged 6 to 90 years. Each donor gave about 9.2 milliliters of peripheral blood, drawn into EDTA-treated Vacutainer tubes. Ficoll-Paque density-gradient centrifugation was used to isolate PBMCs, with at least 6.5 million per sample. Trizol reagent was used to extract total RNA from PBMCs, with at least 5 micrograms per sample. Naive CD45RAhigh/CD27high T cell percentages were measured by flow cytometry on a PBMC aliquot from every donor. This TCR was recovered from a woman older than 75 in good health. Sequencing used blood.

The CDR3 is CASTNGKIYNEQFF. The nucleotides read TGTGCCAGCACCAACGGGAAAATCTACAATGAGCAGTTCTTC. The chain uses TRBV6-7 and TRBJ2-1, and possibly TRBD2, on 5 matching bases. TRBV6-7 belongs to the ORF category, with a function that is uncertain. Taken from cysteine to phenylalanine, the CDR3 has 14 residues. Only the CDR3 DNA is retained, 42 bases long and in frame from the first base. V sheds 7 bases and J sheds 3 bases, leaving 13 bases between their ends.